This T cell receptor beta chain was captured by sequencing in a study of shared clonotypes between healthy human individuals. Findings of the study overall: Approximately 4.6% of naive CD4 clonotypes were common to a handful of donors. Donor clonotype sharing was expected to depend on sequencing depth.

From germline, CDR1 is SNHLY and CDR2 FYNNEI. The CDR3 extends over 13 amino acids. Trimming cost V 2 bases and J 4 bases, with 8 bases left between them. TCRdb keeps only in-frame clones here, not all; method: immunoSEQ multiplex PCR. This table has 1.4 million to 1.5 million clones, roughly 96% appearing once. Comment on this clone: The target antigen is unknown.

The clonotype originates from a man aged 30 to 39 in good health. The chain employs TRBV2 and TRBJ1-1, with D hard to call. Sequencing used naive CD4+ T cells sorted from blood. Sample subset: CD45RA+ positively selected. Written as DNA, the CDR3 is TGTGCCAGCAGTGAATTCGAGGGCACTGAAGCTTTCTTT. The encoded protein is CASSEFEGTEAFF.